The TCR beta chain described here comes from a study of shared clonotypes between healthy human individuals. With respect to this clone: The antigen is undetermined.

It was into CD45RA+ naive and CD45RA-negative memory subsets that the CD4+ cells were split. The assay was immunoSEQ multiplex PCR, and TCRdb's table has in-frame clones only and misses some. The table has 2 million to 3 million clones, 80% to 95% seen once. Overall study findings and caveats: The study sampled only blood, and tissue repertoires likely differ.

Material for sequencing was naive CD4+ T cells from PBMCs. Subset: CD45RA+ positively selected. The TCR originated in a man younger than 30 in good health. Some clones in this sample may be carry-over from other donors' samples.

The CDR3 loop is CASSPSGLSNEQFF. CDR3 sequence (DNA): TGTGCCAGCAGTCCCAGTGGGCTAAGCAATGAGCAGTTCTTC. V gene TRBV28 combines with J gene TRBJ2-1; unclear D gene. This CDR3 comprises 14 residues. CDR1 is MDHEN and CDR2 is SYDVKM in the germline V gene. Trimming pared 5 bases from V and 6 bases from J, leaving 14 bases between.